This TCR beta chain was retrieved from a study of blood T cell repertoires in COVID-19. Study details: Specimens from acute and convalescent COVID-19 originated in the United States, Italy and Spain. From T cells, B-cell-depleted T cells, or PBMCs came the material, which was cDNA or gDNA.

This CDR3 contains 13 residues. V lost 6 bases, J lost 5 bases, and 14 bases lay in between. Germline V gene sequence: CDR1 MDHEN, CDR2 SYDVKM. In the source study's methods: Scientists estimated how many nucleated cells there were by amplifying reference gene primers. Measured with immunoSEQ multiplex PCR; TCRdb has only the in-frame clones, and not every one. The DNA was the basis for D and trimming; V, J and clone size are from that table. The sample carries some 83,000 clones, 82% recorded once. This sequence originates from a human donor in a cohort sampled during active COVID-19. The rearrangement uses TRBV28 and TRBJ2-7; D is possibly TRBD2 (6 bases). Material for sequencing was peripheral blood. The CDR3 protein is CASRYGTANEQYF. Written as DNA, the CDR3 is TGTGCCAGCAGATACGGGACTGCCAACGAGCAGTACTTC. The variable domain in full, with the rest retrieved from reference TRBV28 and TRBJ2-7, is DVKVTQSSRYLVKRTGEKVFLECVQDMDHENMFWYRQDPGLGLRLIYFSYDVKMKEKGDIPEGYSVSREKKERFSLILESASTNQTSMYLCASRYGTANEQYFGPGTRLTVT.